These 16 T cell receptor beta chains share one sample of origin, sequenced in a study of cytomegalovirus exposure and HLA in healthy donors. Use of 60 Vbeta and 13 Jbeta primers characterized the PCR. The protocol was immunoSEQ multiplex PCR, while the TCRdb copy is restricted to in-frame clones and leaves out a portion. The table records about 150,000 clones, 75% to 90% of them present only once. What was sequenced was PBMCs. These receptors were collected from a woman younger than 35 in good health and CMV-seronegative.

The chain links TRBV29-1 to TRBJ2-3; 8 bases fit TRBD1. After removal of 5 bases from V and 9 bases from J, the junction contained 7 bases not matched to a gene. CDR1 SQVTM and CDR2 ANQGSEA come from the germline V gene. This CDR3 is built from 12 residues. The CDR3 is CSVLAGGRTQYF. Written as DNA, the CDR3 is TGCAGCGTTTTGGCAGGGGGCAGAACGCAGTATTTT.

Here the CDR3 DNA reads TGTGCCAGCAGTCCGGGACAGGGAAGCGACTACGAGCAGTACTTC. Translation: CASSPGQGSDYEQYF. The chain links TRBV7-9 to TRBJ2-7; 9 bases are shared with TRBD1. Trimming removed 6 bases from V and 3 bases from J; junction bases left unmatched: 9. The CDR3 has 15 amino acids. Germline V CDR1 and CDR2: SEHNR, FQNEAQ (reference sequence).

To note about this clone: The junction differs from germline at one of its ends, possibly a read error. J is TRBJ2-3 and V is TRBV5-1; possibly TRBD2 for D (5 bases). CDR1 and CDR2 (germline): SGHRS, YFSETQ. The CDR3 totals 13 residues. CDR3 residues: CASSSGAADTQCF. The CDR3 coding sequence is TGCGCCAGCAGTTCCGGAGCGGCGGATACGCAGTGTTTT.

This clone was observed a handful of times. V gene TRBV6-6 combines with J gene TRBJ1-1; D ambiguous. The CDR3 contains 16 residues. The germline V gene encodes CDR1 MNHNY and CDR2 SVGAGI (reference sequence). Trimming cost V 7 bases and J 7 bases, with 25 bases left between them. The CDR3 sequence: CASTLIPFYSGSEAFF. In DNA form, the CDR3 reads TGTGCCAGCACTCTAATCCCCTTTTACTCAGGAAGTGAAGCTTTCTTT.

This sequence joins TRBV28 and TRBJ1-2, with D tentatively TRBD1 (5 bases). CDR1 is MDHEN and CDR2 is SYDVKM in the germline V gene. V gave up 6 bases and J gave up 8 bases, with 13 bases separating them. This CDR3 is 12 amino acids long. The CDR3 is CASSPQGYGYTF. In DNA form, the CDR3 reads TGTGCCAGCAGCCCCCAGGGTTACGGCTACACCTTC.

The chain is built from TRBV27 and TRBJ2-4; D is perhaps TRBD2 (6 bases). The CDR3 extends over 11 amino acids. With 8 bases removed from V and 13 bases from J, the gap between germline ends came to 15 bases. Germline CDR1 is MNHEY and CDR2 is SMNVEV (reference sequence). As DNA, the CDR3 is TGTGCCAGCGGACCCCCGACTAGACAGTACTTC. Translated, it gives CASGPPTRQYF.

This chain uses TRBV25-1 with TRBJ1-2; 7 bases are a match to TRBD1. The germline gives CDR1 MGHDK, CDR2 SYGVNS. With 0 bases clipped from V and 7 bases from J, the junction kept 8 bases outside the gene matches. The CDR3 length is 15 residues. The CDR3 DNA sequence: TGTGCCAGCAGTGAATATACAGGGGCAGGGGGTGGCTACACCTTC. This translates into CASSEYTGAGGGYTF.

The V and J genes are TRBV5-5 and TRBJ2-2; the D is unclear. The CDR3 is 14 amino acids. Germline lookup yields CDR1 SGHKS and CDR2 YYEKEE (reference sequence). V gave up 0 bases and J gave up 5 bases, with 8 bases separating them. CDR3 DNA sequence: TGTGCCAGCAGCTTGGCCCTTGCGACCGGGGAGCTGTTTTTT. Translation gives CASSLALATGELFF.

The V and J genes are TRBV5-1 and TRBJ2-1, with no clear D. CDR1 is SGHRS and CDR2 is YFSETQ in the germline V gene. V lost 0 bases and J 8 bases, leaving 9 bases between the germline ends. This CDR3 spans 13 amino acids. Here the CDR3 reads CASSLVDVHEQFF. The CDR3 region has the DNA TGCGCCAGCAGCTTGGTAGATGTCCATGAGCAGTTCTTC.

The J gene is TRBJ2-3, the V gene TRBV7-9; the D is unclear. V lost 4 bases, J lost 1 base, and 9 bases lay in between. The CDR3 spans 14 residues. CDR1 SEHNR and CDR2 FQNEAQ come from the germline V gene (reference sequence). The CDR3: CASSSYLGTDTQYF. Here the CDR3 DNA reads TGTGCCAGCAGCTCTTATCTCGGCACAGATACGCAGTATTTT.

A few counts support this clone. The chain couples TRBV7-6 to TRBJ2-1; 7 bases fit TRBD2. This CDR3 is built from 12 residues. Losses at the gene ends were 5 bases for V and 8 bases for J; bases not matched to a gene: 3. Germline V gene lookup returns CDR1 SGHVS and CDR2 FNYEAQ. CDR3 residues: CASSGGGYEQFF. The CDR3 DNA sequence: TGTGCCAGCAGCGGGGGAGGGTATGAGCAGTTCTTC.

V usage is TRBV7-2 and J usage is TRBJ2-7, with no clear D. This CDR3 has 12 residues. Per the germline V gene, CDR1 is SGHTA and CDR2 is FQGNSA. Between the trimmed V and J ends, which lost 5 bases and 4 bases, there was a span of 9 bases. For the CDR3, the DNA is TGTGCCAGCAGCAACTTGTTATACGAGCAGTACTTC. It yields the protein CASSNLLYEQYF.

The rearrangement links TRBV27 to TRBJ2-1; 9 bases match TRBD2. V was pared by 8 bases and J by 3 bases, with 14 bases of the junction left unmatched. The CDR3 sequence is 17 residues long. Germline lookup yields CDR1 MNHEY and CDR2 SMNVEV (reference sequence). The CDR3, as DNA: TGTGCCAGCTGGGGTAGCGGGAGCCCTGCATACTACAATGAGCAGTTCTTC. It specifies CASWGSGSPAYYNEQFF.

In DNA form, the CDR3 reads TGTGCCAGTACTCCGACTAGCGGCAACTACGAGCAGTACTTC. Translation gives CASTPTSGNYEQYF. This chain links TRBV19 with TRBJ2-7; 9 bases are a match to TRBD2. The CDR3 is 14 amino acids. Per germline, CDR1 LNHDA and CDR2 SQIVND (reference sequence). Trimming took 7 bases from V and 3 from J; bases not matched to a gene: 7.

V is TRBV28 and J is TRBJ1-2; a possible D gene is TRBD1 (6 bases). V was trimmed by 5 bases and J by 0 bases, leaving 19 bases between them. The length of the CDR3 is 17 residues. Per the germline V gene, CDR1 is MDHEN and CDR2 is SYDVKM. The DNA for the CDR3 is TGTGCCAGCAGTACCATCCAACGGGACATTCCTAACTATGGCTACACCTTC. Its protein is CASSTIQRDIPNYGYTF.

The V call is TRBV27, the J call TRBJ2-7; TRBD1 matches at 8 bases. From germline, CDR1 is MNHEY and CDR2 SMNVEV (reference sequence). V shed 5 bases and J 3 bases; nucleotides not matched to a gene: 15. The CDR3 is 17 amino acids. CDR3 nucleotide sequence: TGTGCCAGCAGTCCCGGGACAGGCCCGGTTGGGAGCTACGAGCAGTACTTC. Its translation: CASSPGTGPVGSYEQYF.